This TCR beta chain is drawn from a study of cytomegalovirus exposure and HLA in healthy donors. Study findings and constraints: An apparent linkage of common viral pathogens to several of the most significant clusters emerged in a later analysis. Researchers left out some V segments, among them TRBV6-2 and TRBV6-3, as indistinguishable. Through in vitro validation, a few CMV-associated chains were shown to be specific for CMV antigens.

J gave up 3 bases and V 2 bases, and 7 bases lay outside the gene matches. The CDR3 is 15 residues long. The germline V gene has CDR1 SGHRS and CDR2 YFSETQ. Vbeta (60) and Jbeta (13) primers were used in the PCR. Generated by immunoSEQ multiplex PCR, the TCRdb table keeps only in-frame clones and is missing some. This sample has about 200,000 clones, with about 80% found just once. As to this clone: Its antigen is not known.

The sequence came from a woman aged 25 to 45 in good health and CMV-seropositive. Sequencing used PBMCs. This rearrangement joins TRBV5-1 to TRBJ1-1; 7 nucleotides match TRBD1. The CDR3 DNA reads TGCGCCAGCAGCTTCCTAACAGGGGACGACACTGAAGCTTTCTTT. The encoded protein is CASSFLTGDDTEAFF.